These T cell receptor beta chains were read from a single sample in a study of shared clonotypes between healthy human individuals. This table comes from immunoSEQ multiplex PCR, and its TCRdb copy is limited to in-frame clones, with some not included. The table shows about 2.4 million clones, with over 85% occurring only once. Sequencing input: naive CD4+ T cells from PBMCs. Receptors were obtained from a man between 18 and 35 years old in good health. Some clones in this sample may be carry-over from other donors' samples. The CDR3 runs from the conserved cysteine through the conserved F or W. The D gene is left open where the match is weak. The listing skips clone size in some rows; elsewhere it reads once, few, many or a size class.

V gene	CDR3 length	clone size	D gene	J gene	CDR3 DNA	CDR3 protein
TRBV6-5	15	-	TRBD1	TRBJ1-2	TGTGCCAGCAGCCCCACAGGGGGGTCCAACTATGGCTACACCTTC	CASSPTGGSNYGYTF
TRBV5-4	12	-	-	TRBJ1-1	TGTGCCAGCAGTGGAGTACGGACTGAAACTTTCTTT	CASSGVRTETFF
TRBV6-6	15	-	-	TRBJ2-3	TGTGCCAGCAGTGGGGTGGGACTCGGCACAGATACGCAGTATTTT	CASSGVGLGTDTQYF
TRBV29-1	13	few	-	TRBJ1-1	TGCAGCGTTGATCAGGACCCCCGAGAAGAGGCTTTCTTT	CSVDQDPREEAFF
TRBV5-1	13	once	-	TRBJ1-5	TGCGCCAGCAGCAGCTTTGGGGATCAGCCCCAGCATTTT	CASSSFGDQPQHF
TRBV6-6	12	few	-	TRBJ1-1	TGTGCCAGCAGTTACAGGACCGCGGAAGCTTTCTTT	CASSYRTAEAFF
TRBV10-3	14	-	TRBD1	TRBJ1-5	TGTGCCATCAGCGACAGGGTTAGGGGACAGCCCCAGCATTTT	CAISDRVRGQPQHF
TRBV5-1	14	-	TRBD2	TRBJ2-3	TGCGCCAGCAGCATTGGGACTAGCGGAGATACGCAGTATTTT	CASSIGTSGDTQYF
TRBV2	13	-	-	TRBJ2-7	TGTGCCAGCAGTACAGCGGGCTCCAACGAGCAGTACTTC	CASSTAGSNEQYF
TRBV5-1	13	-	-	TRBJ2-1	TGCGCCAGCAGCTTAGACCTCTACAATGAGCAGTTCTTC	CASSLDLYNEQFF
TRBV28	16	-	-	TRBJ1-1	TGTGCCAGCAGCCCGGGACACCTCGCAGGTGACACTGAAGCTTTCTTT	CASSPGHLAGDTEAFF
TRBV7-9	14	-	-	TRBJ1-4	TGTGCCAGCAGCTTAGTAGGAGGAAATGAAAAACTGTTTTTT	CASSLVGGNEKLFF
TRBV18	18	-	-	TRBJ2-6	TGTGCCAGCTCACCTAGTCAGGGAACAGGCGCTGGGGCCAACGTCCTGACTTTC	CASSPSQGTGAGANVLTF
TRBV9	15	-	-	TRBJ1-5	TGTGCCAGCAGCGAGGTAGGCCAGATCAATCAGCCCCAGCATTTT	CASSEVGQINQPQHF
TRBV6-5	12	once	-	TRBJ1-4	TGTGCCAGCAGTTACTTTGGTGAAAAACTGTTTTTT	CASSYFGEKLFF
TRBV4-1	19	-	-	TRBJ2-3	TGCGCCAGCAGCCCGACAGGGGTTAATAGCGGGAAAAGCACAGATACGCAGTATTTT	CASSPTGVNSGKSTDTQYF
TRBV29-1	13	-	-	TRBJ1-1	TGCAGCGGCCTGGGGGTCCGCGGGATCTCAGCTTTCTTT	CSGLGVRGISAFF
TRBV30	11	once	-	TRBJ1-2	TGTGCCTGGAGTACCGATCGAGGCTACACCTTC	CAWSTDRGYTF
TRBV11-3	14	once	-	TRBJ2-2	TGTGCCAGCAGCTTAGGAACAGCCACCGGGGAGCTGTTTTTT	CASSLGTATGELFF
TRBV5-1	15	-	TRBD1	TRBJ1-2	TGCGCCAGCAGCTTTACAGGGGGCAGGGACTATGGCTACACCTTC	CASSFTGGRDYGYTF
TRBV4-1	16	-	-	TRBJ2-1	TGCGCCAGCAGCCAAGAGGGGACCCCCGGGTACTATGAGCAGTTCTTC	CASSQEGTPGYYEQFF
TRBV14	17	-	TRBD2	TRBJ2-1	TGTGCCAGCAGCCAAGTGGTCGGGAGGGGACTAGCGGCCTGGAGGGTCTTC	CASSQVVGRGLAAWRVF
TRBV5-6	16	-	-	TRBJ1-2	TGTGCCAGCAGCCGCCCCCGGGACACAAGGGACTATGGCTACACCTTC	CASSRPRDTRDYGYTF
TRBV28	15	-	-	TRBJ1-2	TGTGCCAGCAGTTTATGGCAGAGGGCTAACTATGGCTACACCTTC	CASSLWQRANYGYTF
TRBV4-3	13	-	-	TRBJ2-3	TGCGCCAGCAGCCAAGACGGGGCAGATACGCAGTATTTT	CASSQDGADTQYF
TRBV27	13	-	TRBD2	TRBJ2-5	TGTGCCACCAGGACTAGCGGGCAAGAGACCCAGTACTTC	CATRTSGQETQYF
TRBV7-3	15	once	TRBD2	TRBJ2-1	TGTGCCAGCAGCCAATTGGGGCTAGCGGGAAATGAGCAGTTCTTC	CASSQLGLAGNEQFF
TRBV28	16	-	TRBD2	TRBJ2-1	TGTGCCAGCAGACTTGGCCTAGCGGGATCGGACAATGAGCAGTTCTTC	CASRLGLAGSDNEQFF
TRBV28	19	-	-	TRBJ2-6	TGTGCCAGCAGTTTACCCCTCGACGTGGGGGCCTCTGGGGCCAACGTCCTGACTTTC	CASSLPLDVGASGANVLTF
TRBV13	16	-	-	TRBJ2-3	TGTGCCAGCAGCTTCTCCAGGATCTCACTGGCAGATACGCAGTATTTT	CASSFSRISLADTQYF
TRBV9	15	-	-	TRBJ2-1	TGTGCCAGCAGCGTAGAGGGGTCGCCATGGGATGAGCAGTTCTTC	CASSVEGSPWDEQFF
TRBV7-2	15	few	-	TRBJ1-1	TGTGCCAGCAGTTACTACAGGGAGATGAACACTGAAGCTTTCTTT	CASSYYREMNTEAFF
TRBV25-1	16	-	TRBD1	TRBJ2-5	TGTGCCAGCAGTGAAACGGGACAGGGAAAACGAGAGACCCAGTACTTC	CASSETGQGKRETQYF
TRBV4-1	14	-	TRBD1	TRBJ1-2	TGCGCCAGCAGCAAACCAGGACAGGGTTATGGCTACACCTTC	CASSKPGQGYGYTF
TRBV28	14	-	-	TRBJ2-7	TGTGCCAGCAGTTCCGGGGTTGGGACCTACGAGCAGTACTTC	CASSSGVGTYEQYF
TRBV18	14	-	-	TRBJ2-3	TGTGCCAGCTCACGCACGGGGCGCACAGATACGCAGTATTTT	CASSRTGRTDTQYF
TRBV4-1	14	-	-	TRBJ2-7	TGCGCCAGCAGCCAAGATAAGTATTCCTACGAGCAGTACTTC	CASSQDKYSYEQYF
TRBV19	16	-	-	TRBJ1-2	TGTGCCAGTAGTACCCCCCGTTTGGGGGTTTGGGATGGCTACACCTTC	CASSTPRLGVWDGYTF
TRBV5-8	16	-	TRBD1	TRBJ1-1	TGTGCCAGCAGCTGGGACAGGGGCGTTTTGAACACTGAAGCTTTCTTT	CASSWDRGVLNTEAFF
TRBV30	17	-	TRBD2	TRBJ2-1	TGTGCCTGGAGTATATCCTTAAGCGGGAGTTCGGTAAATGAGCAGTTCTTC	CAWSISLSGSSVNEQFF
TRBV7-3	14	-	TRBD2	TRBJ2-7	TGTGCCAGCAGCACCCGGGACTATACCTACGAGCAGTACTTC	CASSTRDYTYEQYF
TRBV7-2	15	-	TRBD1	TRBJ2-1	TGTGCCAGCAGCTTAGGGACAGGGTCTGGGGGTGAGCAGTTCTTC	CASSLGTGSGGEQFF
TRBV18	14	-	TRBD1	TRBJ1-5	TGTGCCAGCTCACCGGGGACAGGGGATCAGCCCCAGCATTTT	CASSPGTGDQPQHF
TRBV5-1	15	-	-	TRBJ2-3	TGCGCCAGCAGCTTGGGTCCAACTAGCACAGATACGCAGTATTTT	CASSLGPTSTDTQYF
TRBV9	13	-	TRBD1	TRBJ1-2	TGTGCCAGCAGCGGACAGGGTAACTATGGCTACACCTTC	CASSGQGNYGYTF
TRBV9	15	-	TRBD2	TRBJ2-1	TGTGCCAGCAGCGTATTACGGGAGGGCCTCAATGAGCAGTTCTTC	CASSVLREGLNEQFF